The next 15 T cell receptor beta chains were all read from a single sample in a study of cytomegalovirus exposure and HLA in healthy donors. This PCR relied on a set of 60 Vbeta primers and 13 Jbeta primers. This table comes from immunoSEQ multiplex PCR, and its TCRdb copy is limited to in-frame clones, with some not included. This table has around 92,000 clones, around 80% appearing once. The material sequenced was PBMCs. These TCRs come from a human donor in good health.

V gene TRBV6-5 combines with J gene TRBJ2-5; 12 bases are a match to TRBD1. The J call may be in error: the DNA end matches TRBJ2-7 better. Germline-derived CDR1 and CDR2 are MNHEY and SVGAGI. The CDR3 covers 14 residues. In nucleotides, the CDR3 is TGTGCCAGCAGGGGGACAGGGGGCAGCTACGAGCAGTACTTC. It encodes CASRGTGGSYEQYF.

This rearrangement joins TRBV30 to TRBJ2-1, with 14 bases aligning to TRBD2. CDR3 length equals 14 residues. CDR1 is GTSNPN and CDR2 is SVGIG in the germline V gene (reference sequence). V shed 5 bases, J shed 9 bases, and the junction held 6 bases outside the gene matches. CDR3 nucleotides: TGTGCCTGGGGGACTAGCGGGAGACTCGGTGAGCAGTTCTTC. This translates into CAWGTSGRLGEQFF.

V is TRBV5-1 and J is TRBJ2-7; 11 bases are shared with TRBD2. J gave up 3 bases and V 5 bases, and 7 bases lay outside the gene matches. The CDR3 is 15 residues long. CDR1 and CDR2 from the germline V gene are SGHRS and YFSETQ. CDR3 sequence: CASSSGGGRRYEQYF. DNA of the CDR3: TGCGCCAGCAGTAGCGGGGGGGGGCGACGCTACGAGCAGTACTTC.

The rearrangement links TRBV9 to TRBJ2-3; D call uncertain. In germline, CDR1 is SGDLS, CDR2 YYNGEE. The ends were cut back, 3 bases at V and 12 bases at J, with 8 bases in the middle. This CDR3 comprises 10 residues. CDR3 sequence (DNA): TGTGCCAGCAGCGCCCCATCACAGTATTTT. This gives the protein CASSAPSQYF.

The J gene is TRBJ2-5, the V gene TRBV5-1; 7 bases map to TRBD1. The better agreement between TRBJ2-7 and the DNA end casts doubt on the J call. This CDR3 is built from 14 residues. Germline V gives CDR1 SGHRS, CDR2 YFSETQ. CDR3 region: CASSPGTVVYEQYF. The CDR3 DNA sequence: TGCGCCAGCAGCCCCGGGACAGTAGTCTACGAGCAGTACTTC.

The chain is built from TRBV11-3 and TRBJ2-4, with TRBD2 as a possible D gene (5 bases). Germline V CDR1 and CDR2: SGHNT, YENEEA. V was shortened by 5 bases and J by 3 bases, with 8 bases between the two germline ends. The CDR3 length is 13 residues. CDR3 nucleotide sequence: TGTGCCAGCAGCGGAGGAGACAAAAACATTCAGTACTTC. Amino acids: CASSGGDKNIQYF. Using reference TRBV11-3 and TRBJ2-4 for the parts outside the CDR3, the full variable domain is EAGVVQSPRYKIIEKKQPVAFWCNPISGHNTLYWYLQNLGQGPELLIRYENEEAVDDSQLPKDRFSAERLKGVDSTLKIQPAELGDSAVYLCASSGGDKNIQYFGAGTRLSVL.

CDR3 sequence (DNA): TGCAGCGTTGAAGAAATAGCAACAGGGGTGGGGTTGGGCTATGGCTACACCTTC. This sequence encodes CSVEEIATGVGLGYGYTF. The V and J genes are TRBV29-1 and TRBJ1-2; 7 bases match TRBD1. The germline V gene encodes CDR1 SQVTM and CDR2 ANQGSEA. The V and J ends lost 0 bases and 4 bases, in that order; junction bases with no gene match: 17. The CDR3 sequence is 18 residues long.

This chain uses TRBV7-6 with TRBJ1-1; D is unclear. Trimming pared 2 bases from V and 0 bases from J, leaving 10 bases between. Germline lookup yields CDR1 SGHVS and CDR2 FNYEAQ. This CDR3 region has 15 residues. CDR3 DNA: TGTGCCAGCAGCTTATTTGCGGGGATGAACACTGAAGCTTTCTTT. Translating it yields CASSLFAGMNTEAFF.

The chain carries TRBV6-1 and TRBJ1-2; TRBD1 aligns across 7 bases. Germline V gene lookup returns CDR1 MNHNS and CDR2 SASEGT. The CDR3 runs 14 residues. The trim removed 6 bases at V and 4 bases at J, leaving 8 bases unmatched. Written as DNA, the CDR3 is TGTGCCAGCAGGAATGGACAGGAGAGCTATGGCTACACCTTC. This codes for CASRNGQESYGYTF.

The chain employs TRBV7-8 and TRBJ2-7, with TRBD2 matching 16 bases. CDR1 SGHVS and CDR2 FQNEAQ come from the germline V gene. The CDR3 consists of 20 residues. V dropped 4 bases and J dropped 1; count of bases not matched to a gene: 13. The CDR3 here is CASSWFGTSGGAVKSYEQYF. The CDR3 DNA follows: TGTGCCAGCAGCTGGTTCGGGACTAGCGGGGGGGCAGTGAAGTCCTACGAGCAGTACTTC.

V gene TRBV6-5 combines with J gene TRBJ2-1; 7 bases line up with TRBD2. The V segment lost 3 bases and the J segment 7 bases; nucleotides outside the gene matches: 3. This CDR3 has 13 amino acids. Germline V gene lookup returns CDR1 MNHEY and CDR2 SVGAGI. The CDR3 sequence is CASSYSSGNEQFF. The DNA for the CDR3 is TGTGCCAGCAGTTATTCTAGCGGTAATGAGCAGTTCTTC.

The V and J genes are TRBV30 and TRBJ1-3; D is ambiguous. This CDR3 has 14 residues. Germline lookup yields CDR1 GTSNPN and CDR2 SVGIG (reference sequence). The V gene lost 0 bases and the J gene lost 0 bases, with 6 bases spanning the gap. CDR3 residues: CAWSVRGSGNTIYF. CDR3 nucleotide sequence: TGTGCCTGGAGTGTACGAGGCTCTGGAAACACCATATATTTT. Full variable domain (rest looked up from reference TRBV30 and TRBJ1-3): SQTIHQWPATLVQPVGSPLSLECTVEGTSNPNLYWYRQAAGRGLQLLFYSVGIGQISSEVPQNLSASRPQDRQFILSSKKLLLSDSGFYLCAWSVRGSGNTIYFGEGSWLTVV.

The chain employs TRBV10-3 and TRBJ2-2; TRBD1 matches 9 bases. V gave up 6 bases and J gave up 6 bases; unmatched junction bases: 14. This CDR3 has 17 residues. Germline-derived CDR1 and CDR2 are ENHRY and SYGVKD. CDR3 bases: TGTGCCATCAGAACAGGGGGCGCGATAGATTTCGCCGGGGAGCTGTTTTTT. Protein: CAIRTGGAIDFAGELFF.

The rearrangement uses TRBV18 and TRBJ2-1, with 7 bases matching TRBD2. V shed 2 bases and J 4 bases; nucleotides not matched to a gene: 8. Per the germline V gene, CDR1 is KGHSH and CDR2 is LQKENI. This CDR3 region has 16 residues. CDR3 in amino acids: CASSPERTRKYNEQFF. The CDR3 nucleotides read TGTGCCAGCTCACCAGAGCGGACTAGGAAATACAATGAGCAGTTCTTC.

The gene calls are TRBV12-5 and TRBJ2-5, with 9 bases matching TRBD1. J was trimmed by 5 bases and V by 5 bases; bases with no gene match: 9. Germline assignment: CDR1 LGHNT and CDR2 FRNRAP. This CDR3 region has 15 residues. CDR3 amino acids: CASGAQTGGGETQYF. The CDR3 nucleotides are TGTGCTAGTGGTGCCCAGACAGGGGGAGGGGAGACCCAGTACTTC.